What follows are 29 T cell receptor beta chains derived from one specimen sequenced in a study of metastatic and nonmetastatic thyroid tumors. TCRdb re-called clones from the PCR reads using MiXCR. The data hold around 36,000 clones, with about 29% observed a single time. All patients were treatment-naive before thyroid surgery. The sample consisted of blood. The source is a female donor with papillary thyroid cancer or a benign thyroid nodule (not recorded which). Some clones in this sample may be carry-over from other donors' samples.

The chain has TRBV20-1 and TRBJ2-3; 9 nucleotides align to TRBD2. After removal of 1 base from V and 2 bases from J, the junction contained 4 bases not matched to a gene. The CDR3 contains 15 residues. CDR1 DFQATT and CDR2 SNEGSKA come from the germline V gene (reference sequence). CDR3 amino acids: CSARAAGGPTDTQYF. The CDR3 bases are TGCAGTGCTAGAGCGGCGGGAGGGCCCACAGATACGCAGTATTTT.

The J gene is TRBJ2-1, the V gene TRBV5-4, with D unresolved. This CDR3 contains 16 residues. The V end lost 0 bases, the J end lost 0 bases, and 10 bases lay between the germline ends. Germline values: CDR1 SGHNT, CDR2 YYREEE (reference sequence). The CDR3, as DNA: TGTGCCAGCAGCTTGGATCCGCCAGGCTCCTACAATGAGCAGTTCTTC. It translates to CASSLDPPGSYNEQFF.

This clone occurred many times. The chain recombines TRBV5-6 with TRBJ2-7; the D call may be TRBD1 or TRBD2 (6 bases each). Looked up from germline, CDR1 is SGHDT and CDR2 is YYEEEE. The length of the CDR3 is 15 residues. Trimming took off 3 bases at V and 5 bases at J, with 18 bases between the two ends. The CDR3 sequence: CASSSDGGPGNEQYF. The CDR3 DNA follows: TGTGCCAGCAGCTCCGATGGGGGGCCCGGGAACGAGCAGTACTTC.

This clone was seen repeatedly, ten times or more. Other DNA sequences in this specimen translate into the identical CDR3. The chain uses TRBV30 and TRBJ2-2, with D maybe TRBD1 (7 bases). Germline CDR1 is GTSNPN and CDR2 is SVGIG (reference sequence). Trimming took off 4 bases at V and 2 bases at J, with 17 bases between the two ends. The CDR3 sequence is 16 residues long. The CDR3 DNA reads TGTGCCTGGACCCCCGGAGGGGGCGGCAACACCGGGGAGCTGTTTTTT. Translation: CAWTPGGGGNTGELFF.

The table lists this clone with many counts. This sequence joins TRBV2 and TRBJ2-2; D gene unclear. Trimming took off 3 bases at V and 4 bases at J, with 6 bases between the two ends. The CDR3 is 13 residues long. CDR1 and CDR2 from the germline V gene are SNHLY and FYNNEI. This CDR3 reads CASSDRTTGELFF. CDR3 DNA: TGTGCCAGCAGTGACAGGACCACCGGGGAGCTGTTTTTT. Looking up the rest from reference TRBV2 and TRBJ2-2 gives the full variable domain: EPEVTQTPSHQVTQMGQEVILRCVPISNHLYFYWYRQILGQKVEFLVSFYNNEISEKSEIFDDQFSVERPDGSNFTLKIRSTKLEDSAMYFCASSDRTTGELFFGEGSRLTVL.

This clone was found many times. The chain uses TRBV19 and TRBJ2-6; D is possibly TRBD2 (5 bases). V shed 7 bases and J shed 4 bases, with 11 bases lying between them. Germline CDR1 reads LNHDA; CDR2 reads SQIVND (reference sequence). The CDR3 runs 14 residues. This CDR3 reads CASNRASGANVLTF. The CDR3 DNA follows: TGTGCCAGTAATCGGGCTAGCGGGGCCAACGTCCTGACTTTC. Full variable domain (rest looked up from reference TRBV19 and TRBJ2-6): DGGITQSPKYLFRKEGQNVTLSCEQNLNHDAMYWYRQDPGQGLRLIYYSQIVNDFQKGDIAEGYSVSREKKESFPLTVTSAQKNPTAFYLCASNRASGANVLTFGAGSRLTVL.

This clone was seen more than once but under ten times. It is likely a read error, because the conserved phenylalanine at the end of the CDR3 is missing. The chain is built from TRBV6-2 or TRBV6-3 and TRBJ1-2; no firm D call. Germline V lookup: CDR1 MNHEY, CDR2 SVGEGT. The CDR3 length is 13 residues. Trimming took off 2 bases at V and 5 bases at J, with 9 bases between the two ends. The CDR3 loop reads CASSYEITYGYTS. The CDR3 nucleotides read TGTGCCAGCAGTTACGAAATCACTTATGGCTACACCTCC.

The rearrangement uses TRBV5-1 and TRBJ2-7; TRBD2 matches at 8 bases. V shed 4 bases and J 0 bases; nucleotides not matched to a gene: 6. Germline CDR1 SGHRS, CDR2 YFSETQ. The length of the CDR3 is 15 residues. The CDR3 here is CASSRAGEASYEQYF. DNA for the CDR3: TGCGCCAGCAGCAGAGCGGGAGAGGCCTCCTACGAGCAGTACTTC.

This clone came up many times. V usage is TRBV19 and J usage is TRBJ1-1; D unclear. CDR3 size: 12 residues. V shed 1 base and J shed 10 bases, with 10 bases lying between them. From germline, CDR1 is LNHDA and CDR2 SQIVND (reference sequence). The CDR3 DNA follows: TGTGCCAGTAGTATAGCCGCCGGAGGAGCTTTCTTT. It codes for CASSIAAGGAFF. Together with reference TRBV19 and TRBJ1-1, the CDR3 gives the full variable domain: DGGITQSPKYLFRKEGQNVTLSCEQNLNHDAMYWYRQDPGQGLRLIYYSQIVNDFQKGDIAEGYSVSREKKESFPLTVTSAQKNPTAFYLCASSIAAGGAFFGQGTRLTVV.

This clone was observed many times. The J gene is TRBJ1-2, the V gene TRBV5-1; TRBD1 might be the D (5 bases). The germline V and J ends were trimmed by 4 bases and 4 bases, with 26 bases remaining between them. The length of the CDR3 is 18 residues. Germline V gene sequence: CDR1 SGHRS, CDR2 YFSETQ. CDR3 nucleotide sequence: TGCGCCAGCAGCAGACGGATGACCTCCGTTGGGGCAGCCTATGGCTACACCTTC. Translated, it gives CASSRRMTSVGAAYGYTF.

This clone was seen repeatedly, ten times or more. At the DNA level, this CDR3 is encoded by other sequences in the same sample as well. The rearrangement joins TRBV12-3 or TRBV12-4 to TRBJ1-4, with 9 positions matching TRBD1. With 6 bases clipped from V and 11 bases from J, the junction kept 10 bases outside the gene matches. The CDR3 is made up of 14 amino acids. The CDR3 protein is CASRNRGRGKKLFF. CDR3 sequence (DNA): TGTGCCAGCAGGAACAGGGGGCGAGGGAAGAAACTGTTTTTT.

This chain links TRBV19 with TRBJ1-1; no firm D call. This CDR3 is built from 12 residues. Germline V gene data show CDR1 as LNHDA and CDR2 as SQIVND (reference sequence). Trimming cost V 7 bases and J 7 bases, with 13 bases left between them. The CDR3: CASTLGIGEAFF. CDR3 sequence (DNA): TGTGCCAGTACTTTAGGGATTGGTGAAGCTTTCTTT.

This clone has a count of ten or more. V and J are TRBV19 and TRBJ2-3; the D call may be TRBD1 or TRBD2 (5 bases each). Trimming removed 4 bases at V and 2 bases at J, with 19 bases between. From germline, CDR1 is LNHDA and CDR2 SQIVND (reference sequence). The CDR3 is 17 residues long. DNA of the CDR3: TGTGCCAGTAGTACGAGGGACGGCAGTTTATCCACAGATACGCAGTATTTT. Amino acids: CASSTRDGSLSTDTQYF.

At least ten counts were recorded for this clone. The gene calls are TRBV3-1 and TRBJ2-1, with unresolved D. From germline, CDR1 is LGHDT and CDR2 YNNKEL (reference sequence). The CDR3 loop spans 15 amino acids. Trimming cost V 2 bases and J 3 bases, with 11 bases left between them. CDR3 nucleotides: TGTGCCAGCAGCCAATACTACGGCAACTACAATGAGCAGTTCTTC. Its translation is CASSQYYGNYNEQFF.

This clone came up many times. The CDR3 region has the DNA TGTGCCAGCAGTGACTCGAGAGACAGGGAAACAGATACGCAGTATTTT. This encodes CASSDSRDRETDTQYF. The chain joins TRBV6-4 to TRBJ2-3, with 7 bases fitting TRBD1. Germline V gene sequence: CDR1 MRHNA, CDR2 SNTAGT. The CDR3 has 16 residues. With V trimmed by 0 bases and J by 3 bases, 6 bases remained unmatched.

This clone has ten or more counts. The junction differs from germline at one of its ends, possibly a read error. The V and J genes are TRBV7-7 and TRBJ2-1, with 8 bases fitting TRBD2. The CDR3 totals 14 residues. CDR1 and CDR2 (germline): SSHAT, FNYEAQ (reference sequence). The CDR3 DNA follows: TGTGCTAGCAGCCCGGGACTAGAGTTCAATGAGCAGTTCTTC. It codes for CASSPGLEFNEQFF.

The rearrangement links TRBV4-1 to TRBJ1-3; no firm D call. CDR1 MGHRA and CDR2 YSYEKL come from the germline V gene. V dropped 5 bases and J dropped 1 base, with 6 bases sitting between them. The CDR3 is 13 residues long. This CDR3 is CASSKESGNTIYF. The DNA of the CDR3 is TGCGCCAGCAGCAAGGAATCTGGAAACACCATATATTTT.

The table lists this clone with many counts. The chain's CDR3 is CATSWSSGTNEQFF. The CDR3, as DNA: TGTGCCACCAGTTGGTCTAGCGGGACCAATGAGCAGTTCTTC. The chain joins TRBV24-1 to TRBJ2-1; 9 nucleotides align to TRBD2. Looked up from germline, CDR1 is KGHDR and CDR2 is SFDVKD. The V and J ends lost 6 bases and 6 bases, in that order; junction bases with no gene match: 5. This CDR3 has 14 residues.

Concerning this clone itself: A junction boundary mismatches the germline segment, possibly from a read error. This chain connects TRBV7-6 to TRBJ1-6, with 10 bases matching TRBD1. CDR3 length: 14 amino acids. Germline values: CDR1 SGHVS, CDR2 FNYEAQ. The CDR3 loop is CARSPGQGDSPLDF. CDR3 in DNA: TGTGCCAGAAGCCCAGGACAGGGGGACTCACCCCTCGACTTT.

This clone was seen at least ten times. The rearrangement joins TRBV11-2 to TRBJ2-6; tentative D call: TRBD1 (5 bases). With 1 base removed from V and 2 bases from J, the gap between germline ends came to 6 bases. There are 15 residues in the CDR3. Per germline, CDR1 SGHAT and CDR2 FQNNGV. In DNA form, the CDR3 reads TGTGCCAGCAGCTTAGTCAGGGCTGGGGCCAACGTCCTGACTTTC. Encoded protein: CASSLVRAGANVLTF.

To note about this clone: One junction end does not reproduce the germline sequence, and a read error may be involved. The CDR3 DNA reads TGTGCCAGCAGCTTTTCCAGCGGGGGAGGGTACGAGCATTACTTC. Residues: CASSFSSGGGYEHYF. The chain joins TRBV5-5 to TRBJ2-7; TRBD2 matches at 8 bases. This CDR3 spans 15 amino acids. Germline V gene data show CDR1 as SGHKS and CDR2 as YYEKEE (reference sequence).

The gene calls are TRBV6-2 or TRBV6-3 and TRBJ1-5; no definite D call. Trimming pared 2 bases from V and 3 bases from J, leaving 11 bases between. Germline assignment: CDR1 MNHEY and CDR2 SVGEGT. This CDR3 has 15 residues. CDR3 region: CASSYKAGSNQPQHF. The CDR3 DNA follows: TGTGCCAGCAGTTACAAGGCGGGGTCCAATCAGCCCCAGCATTTT.

As for this clone: The CDR3 ends on some other residue instead of the conserved phenylalanine or tryptophan, so this is likely a read error. The J gene is TRBJ2-7, the V gene TRBV6-1, with 13 bases matching TRBD2. The CDR3 consists of 14 residues. The V segment lost 8 bases and the J segment 5 bases; nucleotides outside the gene matches: 6. Germline V gene data show CDR1 as MNHNS and CDR2 as SASEGT. The CDR3 loop is CASGGLAGLNEQYL. The CDR3 region has the DNA TGTGCCAGCGGGGGACTAGCGGGACTCAACGAGCAGTACCTC.

The chain recombines TRBV19 with TRBJ2-7, with 8 bases identical to TRBD2. Germline loops: CDR1 LNHDA, CDR2 SQIVND (reference sequence). CDR3 size: 14 residues. The CDR3 DNA reads TGTGACCGTAGTATCGGGGGGGGGAGCTACGAGCAGTACTTC. Translation: CDRSIGGGSYEQYF.

This clone is termed medium-sized. V usage is TRBV20-1 and J usage is TRBJ2-7; 10 nucleotides line up with TRBD2. J lost 3 bases, V lost 2 bases, and 4 bases had no gene match. Germline loops: CDR1 DFQATT, CDR2 SNEGSKA (reference sequence). The CDR3 totals 14 residues. The CDR3 bases are TGCAGTGCTAGATCCCGACTAGCGGGCTACGAGCAGTACTTC. Its protein is CSARSRLAGYEQYF.

The chain combines TRBV5-5 with TRBJ2-1; TRBD2 matches 9 bases. Germline V gene lookup returns CDR1 SGHKS and CDR2 YYEKEE (reference sequence). The CDR3 spans 15 residues. V shed 6 bases, J shed 9 bases, and the junction held 13 bases outside the gene matches. CDR3 amino acids: CASTSLALAGVEQFF. The CDR3 DNA reads TGTGCCAGCACCTCGTTGGCGTTAGCGGGAGTTGAGCAGTTCTTC.

This clone was seen at least ten times. Since no conserved phenylalanine or tryptophan closes the CDR3, a read error is the likely cause. The DNA is left out, because the CDR3 cannot be placed on it with certainty; the CDR3 is given as TCRdb lists it. The genes are TRBV14 and TRBJ2-4. Both ends counted, the CDR3 spans 8 residues. CDR1 is SGHDN, CDR2 FVKESK, per germline. CDR3 region: CASSQALA.

Ten or more counts support this clone. The chain couples TRBV11-2 to TRBJ1-4; 7 nucleotides align to TRBD1. V shed 5 bases and J 7 bases; nucleotides not matched to a gene: 10. This CDR3 comprises 15 residues. Germline CDR1 SGHAT, CDR2 FQNNGV. The CDR3 nucleotides read TGTGCCAGCAGCCCCGGGGAGGGGGCGATTGAAAAACTGTTTTTT. Its protein product is CASSPGEGAIEKLFF.

The chain recombines TRBV6-1 with TRBJ2-1; 9 positions match TRBD1. Germline-derived CDR1 and CDR2 are MNHNS and SASEGT. Trimming took 2 bases from V and 10 from J; bases not matched to a gene: 12. This CDR3 is built from 16 residues. CDR3 DNA: TGTGCCAGCAGTGAAATTGGGACAGGGATTACCTACGAGCAGTTCTTC. Its translation is CASSEIGTGITYEQFF.